This T cell receptor (beta chain) was found in a study of blood T cell repertoires in COVID-19. The wider study: Samples representing acute and convalescent COVID-19 were sourced from the United States, Italy and Spain. The analysed material was cDNA or gDNA that came from T cells, B-cell-depleted T cells, or PBMCs.

J was trimmed by 8 bases and V by 9 bases; bases with no gene match: 3. This CDR3 is 12 amino acids long. CDR1 is MNHEY, CDR2 SVGAGI, per germline. In the source study's methods: Cell counts per sample came from amplifying reference gene primers. Data came from immunoSEQ multiplex PCR; TCRdb stores just in-frame clones and leaves some out. From that table come the V and J calls and clone size; the DNA was used to work out D and trimming. The data contain 140,000 to 150,000 clones, more than 75% of them seen just once; the ten biggest clones take up roughly 4.5%. Sequenced input: peripheral blood. The sequence was collected from a man aged 55 to 69 with acute or convalescent COVID-19. The chain uses TRBV6-5 and TRBJ1-4, with 10 nucleotides matching TRBD1. The CDR3 sequence: CASGTGEEKLFF. The CDR3 DNA is TGTGCCAGTGGGACAGGGGAGGAAAAACTGTTTTTT.